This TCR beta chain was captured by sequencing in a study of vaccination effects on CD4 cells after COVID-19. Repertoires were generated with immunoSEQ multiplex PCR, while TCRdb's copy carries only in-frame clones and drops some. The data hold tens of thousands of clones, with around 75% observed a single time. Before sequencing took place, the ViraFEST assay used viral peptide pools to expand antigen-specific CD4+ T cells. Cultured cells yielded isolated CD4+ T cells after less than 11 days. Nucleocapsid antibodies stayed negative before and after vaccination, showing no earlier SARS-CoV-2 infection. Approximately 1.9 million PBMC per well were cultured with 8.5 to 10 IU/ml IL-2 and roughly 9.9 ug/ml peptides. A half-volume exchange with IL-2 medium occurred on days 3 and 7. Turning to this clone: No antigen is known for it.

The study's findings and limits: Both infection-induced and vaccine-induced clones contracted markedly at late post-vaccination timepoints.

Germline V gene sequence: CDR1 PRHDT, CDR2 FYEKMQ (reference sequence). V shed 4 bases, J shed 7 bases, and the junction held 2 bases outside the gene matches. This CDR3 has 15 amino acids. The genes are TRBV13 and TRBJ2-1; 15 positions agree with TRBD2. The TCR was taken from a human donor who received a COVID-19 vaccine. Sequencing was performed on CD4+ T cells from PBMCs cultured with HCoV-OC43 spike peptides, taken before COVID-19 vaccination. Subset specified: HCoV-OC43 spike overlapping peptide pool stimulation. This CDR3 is CASSSGLAGGNEQFF. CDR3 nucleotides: TGTGCCAGCAGCTCGGGACTAGCGGGGGGAAATGAGCAGTTCTTC.